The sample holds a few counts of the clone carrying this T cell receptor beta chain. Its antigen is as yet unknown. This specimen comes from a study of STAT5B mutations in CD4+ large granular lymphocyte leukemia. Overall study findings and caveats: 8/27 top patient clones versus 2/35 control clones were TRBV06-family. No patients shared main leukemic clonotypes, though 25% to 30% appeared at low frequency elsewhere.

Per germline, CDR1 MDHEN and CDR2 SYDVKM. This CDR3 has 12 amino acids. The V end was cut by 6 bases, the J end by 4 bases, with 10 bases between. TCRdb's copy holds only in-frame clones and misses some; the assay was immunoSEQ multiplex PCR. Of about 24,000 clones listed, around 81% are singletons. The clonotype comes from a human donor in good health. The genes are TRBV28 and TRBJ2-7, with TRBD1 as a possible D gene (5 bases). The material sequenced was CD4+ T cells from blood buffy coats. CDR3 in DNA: TGTGCCAGCAGGGGAAGGGGTTACGAGCAGTACTTC. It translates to CASRGRGYEQYF.